These 11 T cell receptor beta chains were all obtained from the same sample, sequenced in a study of early T cells in non-severe SARS-CoV-2 infection. In TCRdb, the 5' RACE reads were re-called with MiXCR into one record per CDR3 protein. The sample has about 59,000 distinct CDR3 sequences, around 14% seen once. The sample here was whole blood, taken at baseline. These receptors all come from an adult who was a healthcare worker with PCR-confirmed SARS-CoV-2 infection or an uninfected control (not recorded which).

This clonotype was counted between two and nine times. The chain combines TRBV5-5 with TRBJ1-2; unclear D gene. Germline CDR1 is SGHKS and CDR2 is YYEKEE (reference sequence). Trimming cost V 4 bases and J 0 bases, with 13 bases left between them. The CDR3 totals 15 residues. The CDR3 is CASSPSLGSNYGYTF. Written as DNA, the CDR3 is TGTGCCAGCAGCCCCTCGCTCGGATCTAACTATGGCTACACCTTC.

The rearrangement uses TRBV18 and TRBJ1-6, with D unresolved. Trimming pared 1 base from V and 10 bases from J, leaving 8 bases between. Germline lookup yields CDR1 KGHSH and CDR2 LQKENI. This CDR3 region has 13 residues. The CDR3 coding sequence is TGTGCCAGCTCACCACAGCAACAGTCACCCCTCCACTTT. Residues: CASSPQQQSPLHF.

This clonotype has a count of ten or more. J is TRBJ2-7 and V is TRBV30; the D is unclear. CDR3 size: 11 residues. Trimming removed 0 bases at V and 4 bases at J, with 4 bases between. The germline gives CDR1 GTSNPN, CDR2 SVGIG (reference sequence). CDR3 in DNA: TGTGCCTGGAGTGTTCAATACGAGCAGTACTTC. As protein: CAWSVQYEQYF.

This clonotype is labeled medium-sized. The chain combines TRBV19 with TRBJ1-2; no firm D call. This CDR3 has 13 amino acids. Trimming shortened V by 1 base and J by 7 bases, and 10 bases separated the two germline ends. Germline loops: CDR1 LNHDA, CDR2 SQIVND (reference sequence). Here the CDR3 DNA reads TGTGCCAGTAGTATAGGCGGAAAGGGTGGCTACACCTTC. It specifies CASSIGGKGGYTF.

This clonotype was picked up a small number of times. V is TRBV9 and J is TRBJ1-2, with 7 positions matching TRBD1. The CDR3 is 16 residues long. Germline-derived CDR1 and CDR2 are SGDLS and YYNGEE. V lost 7 bases, J lost 4 bases, and 16 bases stayed unmatched. CDR3 nucleotides: TGTGCCAGCTCCCCCATGACAGGGACAACACTCTATGGCTACACCTTC. Protein sequence: CASSPMTGTTLYGYTF.

This chain joins TRBV7-3 and TRBJ2-3; 7 nucleotides align to TRBD2. The CDR3 is 15 residues long. Per germline, CDR1 SGHTA and CDR2 FQGTGA. J was trimmed by 5 bases and V by 5 bases; bases with no gene match: 10. The CDR3 region has the DNA TGTGCCAGCAGCCCCGACGGACTAGGGTTAGATACGCAGTATTTT. Translation: CASSPDGLGLDTQYF.

V and J are TRBV6-5 and TRBJ2-1; 12 bases agree with TRBD2. This CDR3 has 17 residues. The J segment lost 4 bases and the V segment lost 0 bases, leaving 4 bases of the junction unmatched. Germline CDR1 reads MNHEY; CDR2 reads SVGAGI. The CDR3 region is CASSYSPSGGVYNEQFF. The CDR3 nucleotides are TGTGCCAGCAGTTACTCTCCTAGCGGGGGGGTTTACAATGAGCAGTTCTTC.

This clonotype was counted a few times. The genes are TRBV2 and TRBJ1-1, with 7 bases identical to TRBD1. The CDR3 length is 14 residues. Germline loops: CDR1 SNHLY, CDR2 FYNNEI. J gave up 5 bases and V 6 bases, and 9 bases lay outside the gene matches. The CDR3 DNA reads TGTGCCAGCAGGGTTAAACAGGGGACTACTGAAGCTTTCTTT. This translates into CASRVKQGTTEAFF.

This chain uses TRBV7-8 with TRBJ2-5, with D possibly matching TRBD1 (7 bases). In germline, CDR1 is SGHVS, CDR2 FQNEAQ. This CDR3 comprises 14 residues. V shed 5 bases and J shed 1 base, with 11 bases lying between them. The CDR3 coding sequence is TGTGCCAGCAGCACGGGGGACAGCCAAGAGACCCAGTACTTC. Amino acid sequence: CASSTGDSQETQYF.

Ten or more counts support this clonotype. The chain employs TRBV6-6 and TRBJ2-3, with D tentatively TRBD1 or TRBD2 (5 bases each). This CDR3 spans 14 amino acids. Germline-derived CDR1 and CDR2 are MNHNY and SVGAGI (reference sequence). The ends were cut back, 7 bases at V and 1 base at J, with 12 bases in the middle. The CDR3: CASTLGDRTDTQYF. The CDR3 region has the DNA TGTGCCAGCACCTTAGGGGACCGCACAGATACGCAGTATTTT.

This clonotype was detected a few times. The V gene is TRBV24-1, the J gene TRBJ2-3; unclear D gene. Germline assignment: CDR1 KGHDR and CDR2 SFDVKD. V dropped 6 bases and J dropped 0 bases, with 6 bases sitting between them. The CDR3 runs to 13 residues. The CDR3 DNA follows: TGTGCCACCAGTATCCGAAGCACAGATACGCAGTATTTT. Its translation: CATSIRSTDTQYF.